This T cell receptor (beta chain) was identified in a study of T cell changes during pregnancy in multiple sclerosis. The V gene end was trimmed by 4 bases and the J gene end by 5 bases; junction bases not matched to a gene: 5. The germline CDR1 and CDR2 sequences are SGHTA and FQGNSA. The CDR3 is 15 amino acids. Assay: immunoSEQ multiplex PCR; the TCRdb copy retains only in-frame clones and omits some. The repertoire holds approximately 60,000 clones, 91% seen once, with 3.6% in the top ten. The sequencing here drew on peripheral blood, taken after pregnancy. This chain uses TRBV7-2 with TRBJ2-2, with TRBD1 matching 9 bases. This sequence was found in a female donor in good health, enrolled as a control in a pregnancy study. The CDR3 nucleotides are TGTGCCAGCAGCTCCTGGACAGGGGTTACCGGGGAGCTGTTTTTT. As protein: CASSSWTGVTGELFF.